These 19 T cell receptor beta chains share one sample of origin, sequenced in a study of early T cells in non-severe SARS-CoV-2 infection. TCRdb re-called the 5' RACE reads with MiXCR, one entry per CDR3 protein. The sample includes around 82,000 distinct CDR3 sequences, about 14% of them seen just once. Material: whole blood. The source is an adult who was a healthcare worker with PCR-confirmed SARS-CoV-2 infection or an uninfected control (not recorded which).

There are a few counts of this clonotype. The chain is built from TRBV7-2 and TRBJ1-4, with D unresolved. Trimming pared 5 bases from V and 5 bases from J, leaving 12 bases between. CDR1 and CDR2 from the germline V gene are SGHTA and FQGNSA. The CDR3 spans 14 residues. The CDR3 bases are TGTGCCAGCAGCCCCGGGCAGAGAAATGAAAAACTGTTTTTT. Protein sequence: CASSPGQRNEKLFF.

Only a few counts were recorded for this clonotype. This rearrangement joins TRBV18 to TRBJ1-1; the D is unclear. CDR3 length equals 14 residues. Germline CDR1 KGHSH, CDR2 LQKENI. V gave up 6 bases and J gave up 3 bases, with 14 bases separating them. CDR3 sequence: CASSSLLRDTEAFF. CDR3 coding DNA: TGTGCCAGCTCCTCCCTTTTGAGGGACACTGAAGCTTTCTTT.

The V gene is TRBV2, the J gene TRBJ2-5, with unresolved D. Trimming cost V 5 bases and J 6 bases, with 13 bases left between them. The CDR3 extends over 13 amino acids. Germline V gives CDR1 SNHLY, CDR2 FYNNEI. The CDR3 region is CASSPEPGKTQYF. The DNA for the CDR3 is TGTGCCAGCAGTCCGGAACCTGGGAAGACCCAGTACTTC.

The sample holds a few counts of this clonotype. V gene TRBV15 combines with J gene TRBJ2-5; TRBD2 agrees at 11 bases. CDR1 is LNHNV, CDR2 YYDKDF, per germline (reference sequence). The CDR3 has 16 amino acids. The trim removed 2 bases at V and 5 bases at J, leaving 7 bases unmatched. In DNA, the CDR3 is TGTGCCACCAGCAGACCCGGGACTAGCGGTCAGGAGACCCAGTACTTC. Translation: CATSRPGTSGQETQYF.

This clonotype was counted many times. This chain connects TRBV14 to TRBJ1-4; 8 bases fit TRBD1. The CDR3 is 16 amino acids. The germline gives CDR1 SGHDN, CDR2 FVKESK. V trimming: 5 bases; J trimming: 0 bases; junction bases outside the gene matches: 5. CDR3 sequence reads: CASSLGQGSTNEKLFF. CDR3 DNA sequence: TGTGCCAGCAGCTTAGGACAGGGATCAACTAATGAAAAACTGTTTTTT.

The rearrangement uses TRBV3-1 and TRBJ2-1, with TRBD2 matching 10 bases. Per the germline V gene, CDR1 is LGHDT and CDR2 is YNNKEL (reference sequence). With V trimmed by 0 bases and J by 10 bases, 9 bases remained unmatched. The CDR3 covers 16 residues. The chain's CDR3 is CASSQDNSGGAHEQFF. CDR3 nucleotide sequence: TGTGCCAGCAGCCAAGATAACAGCGGGGGGGCGCACGAGCAGTTCTTC.

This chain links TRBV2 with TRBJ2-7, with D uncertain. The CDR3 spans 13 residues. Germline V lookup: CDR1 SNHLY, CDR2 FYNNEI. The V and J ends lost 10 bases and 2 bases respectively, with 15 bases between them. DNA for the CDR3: TGTGCCAACCGACCGCGAACCCCCTACGAGCAGTACGTC. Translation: CANRPRTPYEQYV.

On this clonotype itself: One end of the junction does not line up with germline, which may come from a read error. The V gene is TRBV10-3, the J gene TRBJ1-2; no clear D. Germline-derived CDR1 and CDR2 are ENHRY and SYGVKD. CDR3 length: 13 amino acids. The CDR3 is CAISEEWLNGYTF. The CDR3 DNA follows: TGCGCCATCAGTGAAGAATGGTTGAATGGCTACACCTTC.

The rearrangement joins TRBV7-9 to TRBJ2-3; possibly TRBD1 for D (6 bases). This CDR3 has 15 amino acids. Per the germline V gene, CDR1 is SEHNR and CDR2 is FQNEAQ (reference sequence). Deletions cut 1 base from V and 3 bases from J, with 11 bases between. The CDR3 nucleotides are TGTGCCAGCAGCTTAGATGGGGGCAGTACAGATACGCAGTATTTT. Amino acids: CASSLDGGSTDTQYF. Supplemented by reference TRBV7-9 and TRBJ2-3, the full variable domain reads DTGVSQNPRHKITKRGQNVTFRCDPISEHNRLYWYRQTLGQGPEFLTYFQNEAQLEKSRLLSDRFSAERPKGSFSTLEIQRTEQGDSAMYLCASSLDGGSTDTQYFGPGTRLTVL.

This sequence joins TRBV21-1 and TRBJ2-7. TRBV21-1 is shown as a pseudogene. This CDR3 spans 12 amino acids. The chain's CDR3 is CASSMRQDEQYV. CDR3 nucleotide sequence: TGTGCCAGCAGCATGCGGCAAGACGAGCAGTACGTC.

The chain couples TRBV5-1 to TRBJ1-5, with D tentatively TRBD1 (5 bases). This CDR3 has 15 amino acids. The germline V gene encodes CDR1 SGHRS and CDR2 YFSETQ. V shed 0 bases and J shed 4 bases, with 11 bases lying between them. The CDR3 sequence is CASSLVTGDNQPQHF. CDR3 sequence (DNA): TGCGCCAGCAGCTTGGTGACGGGGGATAATCAGCCCCAGCATTTT.

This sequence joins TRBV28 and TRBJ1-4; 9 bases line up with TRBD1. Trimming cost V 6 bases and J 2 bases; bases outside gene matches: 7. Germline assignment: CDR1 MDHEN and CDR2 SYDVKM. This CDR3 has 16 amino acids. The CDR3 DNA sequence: TGTGCCAGCAGGCTCGGGACAGGGTTTACTAATGAAAAACTGTTTTTT. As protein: CASRLGTGFTNEKLFF.

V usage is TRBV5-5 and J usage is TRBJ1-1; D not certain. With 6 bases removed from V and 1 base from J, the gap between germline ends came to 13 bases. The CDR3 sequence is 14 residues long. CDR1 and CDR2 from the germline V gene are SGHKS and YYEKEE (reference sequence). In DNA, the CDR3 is TGTGCCAGCAACTGGGTGGAGGGGAACACTGAAGCTTTCTTT. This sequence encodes CASNWVEGNTEAFF.

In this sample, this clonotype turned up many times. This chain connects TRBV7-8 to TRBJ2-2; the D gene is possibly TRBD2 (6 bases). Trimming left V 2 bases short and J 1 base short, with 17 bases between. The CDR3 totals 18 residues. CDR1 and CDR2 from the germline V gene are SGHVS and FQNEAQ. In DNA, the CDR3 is TGTGCCAGCAGCTTAATTTCCTTGGTCGGGGGGAACACCGGGGAGCTGTTTTTT. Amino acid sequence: CASSLISLVGGNTGELFF.

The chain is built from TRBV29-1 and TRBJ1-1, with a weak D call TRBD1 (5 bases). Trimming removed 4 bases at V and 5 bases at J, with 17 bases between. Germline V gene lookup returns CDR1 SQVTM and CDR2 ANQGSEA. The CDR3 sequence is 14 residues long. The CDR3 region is CSVGLRGGGTEAFF. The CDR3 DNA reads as TGCAGCGTTGGGTTGAGGGGAGGAGGGACTGAAGCTTTCTTT.

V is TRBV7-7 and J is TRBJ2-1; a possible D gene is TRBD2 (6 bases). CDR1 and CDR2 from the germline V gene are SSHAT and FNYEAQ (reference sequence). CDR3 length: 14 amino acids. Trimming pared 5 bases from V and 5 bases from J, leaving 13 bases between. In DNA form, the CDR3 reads TGTGCCAGCAGCCCCTTGCAGCGGGACAATGAGCAGTTCTTC. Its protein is CASSPLQRDNEQFF.

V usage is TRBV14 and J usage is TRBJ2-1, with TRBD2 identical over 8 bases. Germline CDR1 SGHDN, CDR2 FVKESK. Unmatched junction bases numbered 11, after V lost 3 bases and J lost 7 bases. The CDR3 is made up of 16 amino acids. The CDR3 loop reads CASSHYTGLVTNEQFF. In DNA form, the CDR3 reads TGTGCCAGCAGCCACTACACGGGACTAGTTACGAATGAGCAGTTCTTC.

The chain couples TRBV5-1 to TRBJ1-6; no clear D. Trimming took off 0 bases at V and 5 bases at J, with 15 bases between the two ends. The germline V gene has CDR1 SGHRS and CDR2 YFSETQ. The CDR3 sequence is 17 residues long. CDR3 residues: CASSLGTGPRNNSPLHF. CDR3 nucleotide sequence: TGCGCCAGCAGCTTGGGGACCGGGCCCCGGAATAATTCACCCCTCCACTTT.

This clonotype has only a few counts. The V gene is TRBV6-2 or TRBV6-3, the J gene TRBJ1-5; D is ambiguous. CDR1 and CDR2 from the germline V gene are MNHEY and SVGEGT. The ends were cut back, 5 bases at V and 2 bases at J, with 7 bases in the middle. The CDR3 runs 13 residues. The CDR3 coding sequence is TGTGCCAGCAGTGCCCGGGGCAATCAGCCCCAGCATTTT. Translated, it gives CASSARGNQPQHF.